These 2 T cell receptor beta chains share one sample of origin, sequenced in a study of blood T cell repertoires in COVID-19. Only in-frame clones appear in the TCRdb table, and some are missing; sequencing was by immunoSEQ multiplex PCR. The sample contains roughly 140,000 clones, about 90% of which appear only once. Specimen: peripheral blood. All receptors derive from an elderly woman with acute or convalescent COVID-19.

The V call is TRBV6-5, the J call TRBJ2-3, with D perhaps matching TRBD1 (5 bases). Trimming shortened V by 7 bases and J by 0 bases, and 11 bases separated the two germline ends. The CDR3 length is 14 residues. CDR1 and CDR2 (germline): MNHEY, SVGAGI. CDR3 amino acids: CASMEQASTDTQYF. CDR3 nucleotides: TGTGCCAGCATGGAACAGGCGAGCACAGATACGCAGTATTTT.

The J gene is TRBJ1-6, the V gene TRBV30, with 10 positions matching TRBD1. The CDR3 contains 13 residues. Germline CDR1 reads GTSNPN; CDR2 reads SVGIG (reference sequence). Germline trimming cut 2 bases from V and 13 bases from J; bases unmatched to any gene: 5. DNA of the CDR3: TGTGCCTGGAGTCCGGGACAGGGGTTTCCCCTCCACTTT. This gives the protein CAWSPGQGFPLHF.